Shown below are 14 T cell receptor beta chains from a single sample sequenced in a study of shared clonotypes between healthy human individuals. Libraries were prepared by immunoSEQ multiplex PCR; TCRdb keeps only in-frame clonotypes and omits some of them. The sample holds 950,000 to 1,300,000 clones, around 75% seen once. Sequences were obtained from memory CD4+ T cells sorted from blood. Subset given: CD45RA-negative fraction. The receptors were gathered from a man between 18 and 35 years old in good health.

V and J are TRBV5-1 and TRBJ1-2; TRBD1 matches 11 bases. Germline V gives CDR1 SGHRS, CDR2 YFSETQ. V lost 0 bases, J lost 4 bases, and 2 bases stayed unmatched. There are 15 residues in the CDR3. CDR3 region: CASSLAGQGAYGYTF. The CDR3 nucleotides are TGCGCCAGCAGCTTGGCCGGACAGGGGGCCTATGGCTACACCTTC.

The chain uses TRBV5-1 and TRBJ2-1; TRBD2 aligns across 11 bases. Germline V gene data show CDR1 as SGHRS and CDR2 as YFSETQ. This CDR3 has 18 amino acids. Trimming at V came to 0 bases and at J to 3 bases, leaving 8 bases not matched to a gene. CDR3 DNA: TGCGCCAGCAGCTTGGAGCCTAGCGGGGGGCAATACTACAATGAGCAGTTCTTC. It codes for CASSLEPSGGQYYNEQFF.

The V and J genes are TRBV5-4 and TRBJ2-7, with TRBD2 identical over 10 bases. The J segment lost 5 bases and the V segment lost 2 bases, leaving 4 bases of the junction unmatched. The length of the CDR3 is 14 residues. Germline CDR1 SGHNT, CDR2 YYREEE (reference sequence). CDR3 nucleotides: TGTGCCAGCAGCTTAGGGCTAGCGGGGGACGAGCAGTACTTC. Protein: CASSLGLAGDEQYF.

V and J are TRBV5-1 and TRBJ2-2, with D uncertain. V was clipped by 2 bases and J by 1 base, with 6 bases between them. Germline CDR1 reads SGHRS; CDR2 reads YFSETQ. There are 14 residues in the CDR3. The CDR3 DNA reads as TGCGCCAGCAGCTTCTTGCAGAACACCGGGGAGCTGTTTTTT. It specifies CASSFLQNTGELFF.

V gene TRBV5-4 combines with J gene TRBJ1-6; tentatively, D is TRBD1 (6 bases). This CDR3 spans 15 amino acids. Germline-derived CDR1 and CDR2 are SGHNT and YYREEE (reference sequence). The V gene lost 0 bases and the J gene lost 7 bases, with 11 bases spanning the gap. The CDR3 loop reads CASSLGVTGNSPLHF. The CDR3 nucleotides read TGTGCCAGCAGCTTGGGGGTTACAGGGAATTCACCCCTCCACTTT.

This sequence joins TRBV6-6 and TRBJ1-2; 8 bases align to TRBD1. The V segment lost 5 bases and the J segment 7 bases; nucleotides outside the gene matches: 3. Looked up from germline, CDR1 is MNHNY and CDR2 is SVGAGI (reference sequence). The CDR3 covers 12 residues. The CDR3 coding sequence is TGTGCCAGCAGTGGACAGGGCTCTGGCTACACCTTC. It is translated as CASSGQGSGYTF.

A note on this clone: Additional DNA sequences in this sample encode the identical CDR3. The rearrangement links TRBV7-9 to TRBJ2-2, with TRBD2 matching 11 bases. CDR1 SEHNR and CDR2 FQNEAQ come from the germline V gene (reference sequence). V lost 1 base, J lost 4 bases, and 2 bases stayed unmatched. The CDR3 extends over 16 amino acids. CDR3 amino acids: CASSLGTSGRTGELFF. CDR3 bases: TGTGCCAGCAGCTTAGGGACTAGCGGGCGCACCGGGGAGCTGTTTTTT.

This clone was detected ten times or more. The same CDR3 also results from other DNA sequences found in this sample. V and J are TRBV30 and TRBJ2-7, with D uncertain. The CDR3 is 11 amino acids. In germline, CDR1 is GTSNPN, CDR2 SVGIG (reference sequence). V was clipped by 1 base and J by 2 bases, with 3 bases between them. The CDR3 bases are TGTGCCTGGAGTGAAACCTACGAGCAGTACTTC. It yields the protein CAWSETYEQYF.

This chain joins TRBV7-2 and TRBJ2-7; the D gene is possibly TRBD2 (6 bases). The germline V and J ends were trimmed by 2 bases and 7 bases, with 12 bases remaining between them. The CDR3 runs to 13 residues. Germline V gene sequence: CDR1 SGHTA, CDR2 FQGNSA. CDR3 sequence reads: CASSLSAGREQYF. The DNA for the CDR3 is TGTGCCAGCAGCTTATCGGCGGGGAGGGAGCAGTACTTC.

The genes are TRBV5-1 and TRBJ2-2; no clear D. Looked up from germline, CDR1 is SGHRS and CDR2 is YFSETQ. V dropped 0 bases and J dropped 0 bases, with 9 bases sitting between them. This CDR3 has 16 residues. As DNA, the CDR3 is TGCGCCAGCAGCTTGGGACATGTCGCGAACACCGGGGAGCTGTTTTTT. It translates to CASSLGHVANTGELFF.

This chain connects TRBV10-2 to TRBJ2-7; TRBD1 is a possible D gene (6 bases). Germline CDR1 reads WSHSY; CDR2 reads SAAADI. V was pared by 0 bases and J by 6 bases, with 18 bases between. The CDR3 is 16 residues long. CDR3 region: CASSESMFQGKGEQYF. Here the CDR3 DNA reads TGCGCCAGCAGTGAGTCTATGTTCCAGGGGAAAGGCGAGCAGTACTTC.

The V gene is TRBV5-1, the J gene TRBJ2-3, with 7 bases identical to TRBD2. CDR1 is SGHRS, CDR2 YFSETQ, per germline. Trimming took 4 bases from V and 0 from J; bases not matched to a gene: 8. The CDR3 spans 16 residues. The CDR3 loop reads CASSPPSGASTDTQYF. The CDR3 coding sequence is TGCGCCAGCAGCCCTCCCAGCGGGGCTAGCACAGATACGCAGTATTTT.

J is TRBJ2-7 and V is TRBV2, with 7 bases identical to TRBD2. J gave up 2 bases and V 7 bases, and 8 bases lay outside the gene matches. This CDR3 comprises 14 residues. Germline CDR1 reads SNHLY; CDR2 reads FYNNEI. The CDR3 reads CASKVAGLAYEQYF. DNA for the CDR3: TGTGCCAGCAAAGTAGCGGGCTTAGCCTACGAGCAGTACTTC.

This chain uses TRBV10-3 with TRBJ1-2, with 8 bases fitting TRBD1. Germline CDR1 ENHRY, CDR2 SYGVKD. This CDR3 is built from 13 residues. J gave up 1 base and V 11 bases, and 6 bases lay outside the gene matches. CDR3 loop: CASRTGNNYGYTF. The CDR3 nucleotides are TGTGCCTCCAGGACAGGGAATAACTATGGCTACACCTTC.